This T cell receptor beta chain was captured by sequencing in a study of blood T cells in healthy people across ages. Whole-study context: Using template switching, researchers captured about one barcoded beta molecule for each two T cells.

CDR1 is SQVTM and CDR2 is ANQGSEA in the germline V gene. The CDR3 loop spans 15 amino acids. Together with a sample-barcoded 5' primer, a J-beta primer mix was included in a second PCR lasting roughly 6 to 12 cycles. MiXCR, applied by TCRdb to the 5' RACE reads, yields one record per CDR3 protein. The sample lists approximately 1,700,000 distinct CDR3 sequences; approximately 39% were seen once. The gene calls are TRBV29-1 and TRBJ2-7; TRBD2 aligns across 7 bases. The better agreement between TRBJ2-5 and the DNA end casts doubt on the J call. This TCR was sampled from a human donor in good health. Sequencing used blood. The CDR3 nucleotides are TGCAGCGTTATGGGAGCGGGGCCGGTGGTGGAGACCCAGTACTTC. Translation gives CSVMGAGPVVETQYF.